A selection of T cell receptor beta chains follows, all from one sample in a study of graft-versus-host responses after intestinal transplantation. Their recognized antigens are unknown. The method was immunoSEQ multiplex PCR; TCRdb's version includes in-frame clones alone and lacks a portion of them. The data hold 85,000 to 100,000 clones, with 85% to 95% observed a single time. The sequenced sample was unstimulated CD8+ T cells sorted from spleen or lymph node cells, obtained before transplant. These receptors came from a human donor who was the organ donor for an intestinal transplant. Each CDR3 is given with its conserved first and last residue. A D gene is named only where the DNA matches it firmly.

j_call v_call d_call cdr3_aa
TRBJ1-1 TRBV27 . CVSSLLTPLNTEAFF
TRBJ2-3 TRBV6-5 . CASSYVGTDTQYF
TRBJ2-7 TRBV29-1 TRBD2 CSVSGASYEQYF
TRBJ2-7 TRBV7-4 TRBD1 CASSYPDRQGAYEQYF
TRBJ1-2 TRBV7-8 . CASSLARGDPIANYGYTF
TRBJ2-3 TRBV5-4 TRBD2 CASSFRPSGSTDTQYF
TRBJ1-1 TRBV29-1 TRBD1 CSGEDRANTEAFF
TRBJ1-1 TRBV2 TRBD1 CAVRDRGFTNTEAFF
TRBJ1-5 TRBV15 . CATSRVPTVNQPQHF
TRBJ2-3 TRBV4-2 . CASSQEEEITDTQYF
TRBJ1-2 TRBV27 TRBD1 CASSLTGTGGGYTF
TRBJ2-7 TRBV7-6 TRBD2 CASRRHSGRAVDEQYF
TRBJ1-2 TRBV7-9 . CASSTQAKHHYGYTF
TRBJ2-3 TRBV25-1 TRBD1 CASSDPGQGADTQYF
TRBJ1-1 TRBV19 TRBD1 CASSTLPYRGGTEAFF
TRBJ2-3 TRBV10-1 TRBD2 CASSGPTSGKITDTQYF
TRBJ1-2 TRBV5-6 . CASSLDFDGYTF
TRBJ2-7 TRBV11-2 . CASSPSGTSSYEQYF
TRBJ2-1 TRBV13 . CASSLGRGEQFF
TRBJ2-7 TRBV9 TRBD2 CASSPAGTSADEQYF
TRBJ2-3 TRBV4-2 . CASSPGGGGSTDTQYF
TRBJ2-7 TRBV28 . CASGPLTGYYEQYF
TRBJ2-5 TRBV30 . CAWSLSSWRDEQYF
TRBJ2-7 TRBV9 TRBD1 CASSVGDRAYEQYF
TRBJ1-2 TRBV13 TRBD1 CASSLGTGRKDGYTF
TRBJ2-2 TRBV30 . CALGQRTNTGELFF
TRBJ1-2 TRBV19 . CASSIEGGPSYGYTF
TRBJ1-1 TRBV29-1 TRBD1 CSVEDEVEVPGTGETEAFF
TRBJ2-2 TRBV5-1 . CASNSGWELFF
TRBJ2-7 TRBV11-2 TRBD1 CASSFDRAYEQYF
TRBJ2-2 TRBV7-6 TRBD2 CASSYASGGDTGELFF
TRBJ2-1 TRBV18 TRBD2 CASSHRDYYNEQFF
TRBJ2-1 TRBV15 . CATSIPGLHNEQFF
TRBJ1-2 TRBV2 TRBD1 CASSHRGRNYGYTF
TRBJ1-2 TRBV5-6 TRBD1 CASSFGRGTGLGYTF
TRBJ2-1 TRBV6-1 . CASSVGGTSYNEQFF
TRBJ2-7 TRBV4-2 . CASSQVRAGGYEQYF
TRBJ2-5 TRBV10-1 . CASSESRGGWETQYF
TRBJ1-1 TRBV5-5 . CASSFLGGNTEAFF
TRBJ2-2 TRBV13 TRBD1 CASSLTGTGGTGELFF
TRBJ2-3 TRBV28 TRBD2 CASSLVAGGPGSDTQYF